The 10 T cell receptor beta chains given below trace back to one sample, sequenced in a study of regulatory T cells in long-lasting Graves disease. Researchers made TCR beta libraries by using iRepertoire HTBI primers and running Arm-PCR on CDR3 regions. Via MiXCR, TCRdb re-called the multiplex PCR reads, giving one row per CDR3 protein. The data show a few hundred thousand distinct CDR3 sequences, 15% seen once. The sample's time point: newly diagnosed GD, antithyroid drugs for less than 3 months. Isolated PBMC RNA provided the starting material for the TCR library. This same sample was also part of a study on T cells in Graves' hyperthyroidism and ophthalmopathy.

The specimen comprised peripheral blood mononuclear cells (PBMCs), sampled at new diagnosis, from a patient treated with antithyroid drugs. The receptors shown here come from a woman in her thirties or forties with Graves disease.

This clonotype showed up many times. J is TRBJ2-7 and V is TRBV7-9, with D maybe TRBD2 (5 bases). The ends were cut back, 0 bases at V and 2 bases at J, with 8 bases in the middle. Germline CDR1 and CDR2: SEHNR and FQNEAQ (reference sequence). This CDR3 is 14 amino acids long. CDR3 region: CASSLADSAYEQYF. CDR3 DNA: TGTGCCAGCAGCTTAGCGGACTCAGCCTACGAGCAGTACTTC.

This clonotype was detected many times. The J gene is TRBJ1-1, the V gene TRBV30; a weak D match, TRBD1 (5 bases). The germline CDR1 and CDR2 sequences are GTSNPN and SVGIG (reference sequence). Trimming removed 4 bases from V and 5 bases from J, with 11 bases in between. The CDR3 has 12 residues. The DNA of the CDR3 is TGTGCCTGGAACAAAGGGGAAACTGAAGCTTTCTTT. Translating gives CAWNKGETEAFF.

V gene TRBV4-3 combines with J gene TRBJ2-1; tentatively, D is TRBD1 (6 bases). The CDR3 contains 16 residues. V lost 0 bases and J lost 5, with 14 bases in between. CDR1 and CDR2 from the germline V gene are LGHNA and YSLEER. CDR3 bases: TGCGCCAGCAGCCAAGATCGAGTGGACAGAGACAATGAGCAGTTCTTC. It is translated as CASSQDRVDRDNEQFF.

This clonotype was counted at least ten times. The chain joins TRBV5-1 to TRBJ2-1, with D perhaps being TRBD1 or TRBD2 (6 bases each). Trimming cost V 4 bases and J 3 bases, with 14 bases left between them. Per germline, CDR1 SGHRS and CDR2 YFSETQ. The CDR3 consists of 15 residues. In DNA form, the CDR3 reads TGCGCCAGCAGCCCCGGAGGGGGGCACTACAATGAGCAGTTCTTC. It translates to CASSPGGGHYNEQFF.

This clonotype has ten or more counts. The chain is built from TRBV10-3 and TRBJ1-6; 7 nucleotides agree with TRBD1. This CDR3 is 13 amino acids long. The J segment lost 9 bases and the V segment lost 8 bases, leaving 7 bases of the junction unmatched. The germline gives CDR1 ENHRY, CDR2 SYGVKD. CDR3 coding DNA: TGTGCCATCGGTGGGGACAGTATTTCACCCCTCCACTTT. It specifies CAIGGDSISPLHF.

This clonotype occurred a few times. This chain joins TRBV29-1 and TRBJ2-1; D possibly matches TRBD1 or TRBD2 (6 bases each). Deletions cut 6 bases from V and 7 bases from J, with 22 bases between. The CDR3 runs to 15 residues. The germline CDR1 and CDR2 sequences are SQVTM and ANQGSEA. CDR3 in DNA: TGCAGCGTGGAGGGTCGGGGGCGATTACGGAATGAGCAGTTCTTC. This encodes CSVEGRGRLRNEQFF.

This clonotype appeared many times. The chain uses TRBV28 and TRBJ1-1; D may be TRBD1 (6 bases). Germline CDR1 and CDR2: MDHEN and SYDVKM. The V and J ends lost 6 bases and 3 bases respectively, with 14 bases between them. The CDR3 has 14 residues. CDR3 in amino acids: CASRGGTGYTEAFF. CDR3 DNA sequence: TGTGCCAGCAGGGGGGGCACAGGGTACACTGAAGCTTTCTTT. The complete variable domain, with remaining parts taken from reference TRBV28 and TRBJ1-1, reads DVKVTQSSRYLVKRTGEKVFLECVQDMDHENMFWYRQDPGLGLRLIYFSYDVKMKEKGDIPEGYSVSREKKERFSLILESASTNQTSMYLCASRGGTGYTEAFFGQGTRLTVV.

This clonotype was seen more than once but under ten times. The rearrangement uses TRBV7-9 and TRBJ1-1, with 7 bases lining up with TRBD1. The CDR3 runs 15 residues. J was trimmed by 11 bases and V by 0 bases; bases with no gene match: 12. Germline V lookup: CDR1 SEHNR, CDR2 FQNEAQ (reference sequence). CDR3 sequence (DNA): TGTGCCAGCAGCTTAGCAGGTCAGGGGGGCGTTGGGGCTTTCTTT. Translated: CASSLAGQGGVGAFF. Full variable domain (missing parts from reference TRBV7-9 and TRBJ1-1): DTGVSQNPRHKITKRGQNVTFRCDPISEHNRLYWYRQTLGQGPEFLTYFQNEAQLEKSRLLSDRFSAERPKGSFSTLEIQRTEQGDSAMYLCASSLAGQGGVGAFFGQGTRLTVV.

This clonotype showed up many times. The chain joins TRBV28 to TRBJ2-2; a weak D match, TRBD1 (5 bases). This CDR3 has 17 residues. CDR1 MDHEN and CDR2 SYDVKM come from the germline V gene. V was pared by 4 bases and J by 0 bases, with 15 bases between. The CDR3 protein is CASSSRWGAPNTGELFF. The CDR3 nucleotides read TGTGCCAGCAGTTCCCGATGGGGCGCACCGAACACCGGGGAGCTGTTTTTT. The full variable domain, with the rest looked up from reference TRBV28 and TRBJ2-2, is DVKVTQSSRYLVKRTGEKVFLECVQDMDHENMFWYRQDPGLGLRLIYFSYDVKMKEKGDIPEGYSVSREKKERFSLILESASTNQTSMYLCASSSRWGAPNTGELFFGEGSRLTVL.

There are many counts of this clonotype. At one end, the junction sequence differs from germline, possibly due to a read error. The gene calls are TRBV15 and TRBJ2-7; D uncertain. The CDR3 runs to 17 residues. CDR1 and CDR2 (germline): LNHNV, YYDKDF (reference sequence). CDR3 loop: CATSRDQGQRLSSEQYF. CDR3 coding DNA: TGTGCCACCAGCAGAGATCAAGGCCAAAGACTCTCCTCCGAGCAGTACTTC.